This T cell receptor beta chain was observed in a study of shared clonotypes between healthy human individuals. The wider study: The cohort comprised a couple of women and a few men. Their ages spanned 18 to 49 years.

Free of recent acute infections or vaccinations, the donors were healthy HIV-negative adults. Concerning this clone: What it recognizes is unknown.

Study-level findings and limits: Larger estimated richness was generally recorded for naive subsets relative to memory subsets. Clonotypes which were not shared had lower generation probabilities than clonotypes that all four donors shared.

Profiled with immunoSEQ multiplex PCR; TCRdb holds only in-frame clones, not every one. The repertoire consists of approximately 980,000 clones, with around 80% occurring once and the leading ten covering about 1.5%. This clonotype originated in a man younger than 35 in good health. Sequencing input: memory CD4+ T cells sorted from blood. The sample's subset: CD45RA-negative fraction.

CDR3 sequence (DNA): TGTGCCATCAGTGAAGGGGACACCGGGGAGCTGTTTTTT. Translating it yields CAISEGDTGELFF. The rearrangement uses TRBV10-3 and TRBJ2-2; tentative D call: TRBD1 (5 bases). Germline V gene lookup returns CDR1 ENHRY and CDR2 SYGVKD. Trimming left V 3 bases short and J 3 bases short, with 5 bases between. This CDR3 is 13 amino acids long.